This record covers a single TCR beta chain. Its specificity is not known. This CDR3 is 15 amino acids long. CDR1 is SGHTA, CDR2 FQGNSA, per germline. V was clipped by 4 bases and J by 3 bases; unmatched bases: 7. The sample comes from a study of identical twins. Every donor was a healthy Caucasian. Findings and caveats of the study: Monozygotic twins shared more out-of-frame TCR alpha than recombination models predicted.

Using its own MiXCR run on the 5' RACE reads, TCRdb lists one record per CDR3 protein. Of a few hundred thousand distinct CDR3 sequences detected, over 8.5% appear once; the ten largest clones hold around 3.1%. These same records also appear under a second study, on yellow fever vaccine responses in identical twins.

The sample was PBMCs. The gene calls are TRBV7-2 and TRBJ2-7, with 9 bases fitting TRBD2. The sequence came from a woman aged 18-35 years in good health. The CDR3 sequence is CASSSVAGVYYEQYF. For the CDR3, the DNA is TGTGCCAGCAGCTCCGTAGCGGGAGTGTACTACGAGCAGTACTTC.